These T cell receptor beta chains were read from a single sample in a study of identical twins. In TCRdb, the 5' RACE reads were re-called with MiXCR into one record per CDR3 protein. The sample holds 570,000 or so distinct CDR3 sequences; around 9.6% are singletons and the top ten take 2.5% to 3.5%. A further study also used this sample, focusing on yellow fever vaccine responses in identical twins.

The specimen sequenced was PBMCs. The receptors derive from a woman younger than 35 in good health. The CDR3 runs from the conserved cysteine through the conserved F or W. Each record gives: clone size, D gene, V gene, J gene, CDR3 DNA, CDR3 protein. D genes are given only for firm matches. Clone size is given for some rows only: seen once, a few or many times, or a class if the clone is expanded.

few	-	TRBV7-2	TRBJ2-1	TGTGCCAGCAGCTTTGGACTATCCTCCTACAATGAGCAGTTCTTC	CASSFGLSSYNEQFF
few	-	TRBV27	TRBJ2-3	TGTGCCAGCATTCAGGAGGGGGGGACAGATACGCAGTATTTT	CASIQEGGTDTQYF
few	-	TRBV30	TRBJ2-7	TGTGCCTGGAGTAGTGGGGATAGATCCCTTAACGAGCAGTACTTC	CAWSSGDRSLNEQYF
few	TRBD1	TRBV27	TRBJ2-2	TGTGCCAGCAGTTTAGGGACAGGGGGCAGCGGGGAGCTGTTTTTT	CASSLGTGGSGELFF
few	-	TRBV5-1	TRBJ2-1	TGCGCCAGCAGCTGGACCCAGGGATCGGAGCAGTTCTTC	CASSWTQGSEQFF
-	-	TRBV6-1	TRBJ2-3	TGTGCCAGCGCGAGACAGGATACAGATACGCAGTATTTT	CASARQDTDTQYF
-	TRBD2	TRBV3-1	TRBJ2-5	TGTGCCAGCAGCCTCGGGAGCGGGGGGGGGGAGACCCAGTACTTC	CASSLGSGGGETQYF
-	-	TRBV3-1	TRBJ2-1	TGTGCCAGCAGCCCCGAGATGGGCAAAAACAATGAGCAGTTCTTC	CASSPEMGKNNEQFF
many	-	TRBV21-1	TRBJ2-3	TGTGCCAGCAGCAAAGAGACTAGCGTTCCGGCAGATACGCAGTATTTT	CASSKETSVPADTQYF
-	-	TRBV11-3	TRBJ1-1	TGTGCCAGGAAGAGGAACACTGAAGCTTTCTTT	CARKRNTEAFF
many	-	TRBV5-1	TRBJ2-1	TGCGCCAGCAGCCGAGAAGTTCAGACGAACTACAATGAGCAGTTCTTC	CASSREVQTNYNEQFF
-	-	TRBV30	TRBJ2-2	TGTGCCTGGAGTAGGTCGTCTGAGAACACCGGGGAGCTGTTTTTT	CAWSRSSENTGELFF
many	TRBD2	TRBV20-1	TRBJ2-1	TGCAGTGCTAGTGTAACGAGCGGGAGGGCCTTTAAGTCGGTGGATGAGCAGTTCTTC	CSASVTSGRAFKSVDEQFF
few	-	TRBV7-2	TRBJ2-1	TGTGCCAGCAGCCTCCCGTCCAATGAGCAGTTCTTC	CASSLPSNEQFF
many	TRBD1	TRBV12-3/TRBV12-4	TRBJ1-1	TGTGCCAGCAGTTCCTTGGGGAACAGGGGCGAAGACACTGAAGCTTTCTTT	CASSSLGNRGEDTEAFF
few	-	TRBV11-2	TRBJ2-1	TGTGCCAGCAGCCGCGATGACAGGTACCTTAGAGATGAGCAGTTCTTC	CASSRDDRYLRDEQFF
few	TRBD2	TRBV2	TRBJ2-3	TGTGCCAGCAGTTTAATTAGCGGGGGGGCCTTAGGGACAGATACGCAGTATTTT	CASSLISGGALGTDTQYF
-	TRBD2	TRBV5-1	TRBJ2-1	TGCGCCAGCAATCCGGGGGGGCAAGTGAATGAGCAGTTCTTC	CASNPGGQVNEQFF
many	-	TRBV7-3	TRBJ2-7	TGTGCCAGCAGCCCAGGGGGGGGATTCGGCGAGCAGTACTTC	CASSPGGGFGEQYF
-	-	TRBV29-1	TRBJ2-1	TGCAGCGCCAGGGTTTTAACGCTGTTGAGCGAGCAGTTCTTC	CSARVLTLLSEQFF
many	-	TRBV29-1	TRBJ1-5	TGCAGCGTTGGGGCAGGGAATCAGCCCCAGCATTTT	CSVGAGNQPQHF
many	TRBD2	TRBV7-2	TRBJ2-1	TGTGCCAGCAGCTTTAAAGCGGGGGCTTACAATGAGCAGTTCTTC	CASSFKAGAYNEQFF
few	TRBD1	TRBV14	TRBJ2-7	TGTGCCAGCAGCCAAGAGAGACGCAGGGGGGAGCAGTACTTC	CASSQERRRGEQYF
many	TRBD2	TRBV6-2/TRBV6-3	TRBJ2-7	TGTGCCAGCAGTTCCAGACTAGCGGGGTATACCCCAACCTACGAGCAGTACTTC	CASSSRLAGYTPTYEQYF
many	TRBD1	TRBV20-1	TRBJ2-2	TGCAGTGCTAGAGAACAGGGGAGCGGGGAGCTGTTTTTT	CSAREQGSGELFF
many	TRBD1	TRBV5-6	TRBJ1-1	TGTGCCAGCAGACCAGGGGGCCGGACTGAAGCTTTCTTT	CASRPGGRTEAFF
-	-	TRBV7-2	TRBJ2-6	TGTGCCAGCAGCTTAGCAGGGAGCTCTGGGGCCAACGTCCTGACTTTC	CASSLAGSSGANVLTF
many	TRBD1	TRBV9	TRBJ2-7	TGTGCCAGCAGCGTACAACAGGGGGCGCGTTTTCGCGAGCAGTACTTC	CASSVQQGARFREQYF
-	TRBD2	TRBV7-2	TRBJ2-1	TGTGCCAGCAGCTGGACTAGTATTTATGAGCAGTTCTTC	CASSWTSIYEQFF
-	-	TRBV5-1	TRBJ2-2	TGCGCCAGCAGCTTGGTCGGGCCCCGCGAGGGGAACACCGGGGAGCTGTTTTTT	CASSLVGPREGNTGELFF
-	-	TRBV7-9	TRBJ2-7	TGTGCCAGCAGCTCCGCTACAGACGAATACGAGCAGTACTTC	CASSSATDEYEQYF
many	-	TRBV20-1	TRBJ2-2	TGCAGTGCTAGGGTGGCAGGGGCGACGAACACCGGGGAGCTGTTTTTT	CSARVAGATNTGELFF
many	TRBD1	TRBV28	TRBJ1-6	TGTGCCAGCAGCCTGACAGGGGGCTCCTATAATTCACCCCTCCACTTT	CASSLTGGSYNSPLHF
few	-	TRBV5-1	TRBJ2-1	TGCGCCAGCAGACCAATAGAGGATGAGCAGTTCTTC	CASRPIEDEQFF
many	-	TRBV10-3	TRBJ2-4	TGTGCCATCAGTGAGTCTAAGCCTACGGACATTCAGTACTTC	CAISESKPTDIQYF
few	-	TRBV6-1	TRBJ2-5	TGTGCCAGCAGCCAAGTGGGGTACGAGACCCAGTACTTC	CASSQVGYETQYF
-	TRBD2	TRBV10-1	TRBJ2-1	TGCGCCGGTGGGGGGACTAGCGGGAGTCCGAAGTCGGGTGAGCAGTTCTTC	CAGGGTSGSPKSGEQFF
-	-	TRBV7-7	TRBJ2-5	TGTGCTAGCAGCCCCCCTCTGGGGGGCAGTGAGACCCAGTACTTC	CASSPPLGGSETQYF
few	TRBD1	TRBV4-2	TRBJ1-1	TGTGCCAGCAGCCACGGACAGGGGGCGTACACTGAAGCTTTCTTT	CASSHGQGAYTEAFF
-	TRBD1	TRBV12-3/TRBV12-4	TRBJ2-5	TGTGCCAGCAGACCCGGACAGGGCTCCTTTCAAGAGACCCAGTACTTC	CASRPGQGSFQETQYF
many	-	TRBV29-1	TRBJ1-5	TGCAGCGTACGACAGGACAGCAATCAGCCCCAGCATTTT	CSVRQDSNQPQHF
few	-	TRBV2	TRBJ2-1	TGTGCCAGCAGTGAAGAGGGAGGACTCTTAGAGCAGTTCTTC	CASSEEGGLLEQFF
-	TRBD1	TRBV29-1	TRBJ2-7	TGCAGCGTGGGACAGGGGGCGGTCGAGCAGTACTTC	CSVGQGAVEQYF
few	-	TRBV30	TRBJ2-7	TGTGCCTGGAACCCTAGCTCGGGGGACGAGCAGTACTTC	CAWNPSSGDEQYF
many	-	TRBV11-2	TRBJ2-1	TGTGCCAGCAGCGATCCCGGGGGTCTTGGGCAGTTCTTC	CASSDPGGLGQFF
-	TRBD2	TRBV29-1	TRBJ2-3	TGCAGCGTTGGGGCTGTTTCGGGGGGATCGGATACGCAGTATTTT	CSVGAVSGGSDTQYF
few	TRBD2	TRBV7-7	TRBJ2-3	TGTGCTAGCAGCTTAGGGAGCAGCGGGGCAGATACGCAGTATTTT	CASSLGSSGADTQYF
few	TRBD1	TRBV7-3	TRBJ2-1	TGTGCCAGCAGCTTTTATACAGCCACAGGGGGTTCGGTCAATGAGCAGTTCTTC	CASSFYTATGGSVNEQFF
few	TRBD2	TRBV20-1	TRBJ2-7	TGCAGTGCTAGAGAAAGCGGGGAGCTCGAGCAGTACTTC	CSARESGELEQYF